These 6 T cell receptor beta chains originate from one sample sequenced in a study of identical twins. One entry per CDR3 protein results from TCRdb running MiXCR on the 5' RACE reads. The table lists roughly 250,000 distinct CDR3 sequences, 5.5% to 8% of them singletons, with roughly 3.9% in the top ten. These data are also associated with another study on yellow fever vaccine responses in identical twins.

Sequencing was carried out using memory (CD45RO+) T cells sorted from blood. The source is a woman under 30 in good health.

This chain's CDR3 is CASSLSGTGLSSYEQYF. The CDR3 nucleotides read TGTGCCAGCAGCCTCTCCGGGACAGGGTTAAGCTCCTACGAGCAGTACTTC. V gene TRBV6-1 combines with J gene TRBJ2-7; 9 positions agree with TRBD1. This CDR3 has 17 residues. CDR1 and CDR2 (germline): MNHNS, SASEGT. V lost 6 bases and J lost 0; bases outside the gene matches: 12.

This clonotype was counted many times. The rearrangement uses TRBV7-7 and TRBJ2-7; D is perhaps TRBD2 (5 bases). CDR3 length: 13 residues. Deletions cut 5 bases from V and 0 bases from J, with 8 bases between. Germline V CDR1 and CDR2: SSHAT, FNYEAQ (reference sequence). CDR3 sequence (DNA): TGTGCCAGCAGCCCGGACTTCTCCTACGAGCAGTACTTC. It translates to CASSPDFSYEQYF.

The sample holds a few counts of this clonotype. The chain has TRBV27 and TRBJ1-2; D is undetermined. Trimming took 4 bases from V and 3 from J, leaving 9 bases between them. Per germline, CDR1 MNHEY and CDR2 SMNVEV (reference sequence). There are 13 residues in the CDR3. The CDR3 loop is CASSSTLHYGYTF. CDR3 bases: TGTGCCAGCAGTTCTACTTTGCACTATGGCTACACCTTC.

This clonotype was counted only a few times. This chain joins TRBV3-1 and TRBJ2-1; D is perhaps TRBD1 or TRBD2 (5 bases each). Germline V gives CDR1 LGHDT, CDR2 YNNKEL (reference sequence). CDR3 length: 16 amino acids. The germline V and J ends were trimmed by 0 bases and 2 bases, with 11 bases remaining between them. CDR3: CASSQERQRTYNEQFF. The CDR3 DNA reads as TGTGCCAGCAGCCAAGAAAGACAGCGGACCTACAATGAGCAGTTCTTC.

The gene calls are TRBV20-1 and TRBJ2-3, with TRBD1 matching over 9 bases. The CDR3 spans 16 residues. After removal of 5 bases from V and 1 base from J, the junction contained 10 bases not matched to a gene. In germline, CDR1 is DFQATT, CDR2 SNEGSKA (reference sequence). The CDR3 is CSAEVDRGGGTDTQYF. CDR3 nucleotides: TGCAGTGCTGAGGTCGACAGGGGGGGAGGCACAGATACGCAGTATTTT.

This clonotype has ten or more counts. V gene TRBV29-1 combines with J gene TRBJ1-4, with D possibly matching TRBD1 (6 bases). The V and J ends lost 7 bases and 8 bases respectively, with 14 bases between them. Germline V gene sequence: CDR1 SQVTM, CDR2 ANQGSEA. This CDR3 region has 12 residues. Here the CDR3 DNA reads TGCAGCGCGTGGCGGCAGGGGGAAAAACTGTTTTTT. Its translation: CSAWRQGEKLFF.